A single sample gave rise to the 31 T cell receptor beta chains below, sequenced in a study of blood T cell repertoires in COVID-19. Libraries were prepared by immunoSEQ multiplex PCR; TCRdb keeps only in-frame clonotypes and omits some of them. The sample yields some 90,000 clones, around 85% seen once. Specimen: peripheral blood. These receptors were taken from a man aged 55-75 years with acute or convalescent COVID-19.

The chain uses TRBV6-2 or TRBV6-3 and TRBJ2-1, with 7 bases matching TRBD1. The CDR3 spans 17 residues. Per the germline V gene, CDR1 is MNHEY and CDR2 is SVGEGT. The junction had 14 bases not matched to a gene; V was cut back by 2 bases and J by 7 bases. CDR3 residues: CASSYAKGALKGNEQFF. The CDR3 DNA reads TGTGCCAGCAGTTACGCAAAGGGGGCTCTAAAAGGGAATGAGCAGTTCTTC.

The chain links TRBV7-8 to TRBJ1-3; TRBD1 agrees at 9 bases. This CDR3 spans 17 amino acids. Looked up from germline, CDR1 is SGHVS and CDR2 is FQNEAQ. Unmatched junction bases numbered 8, after V lost 5 bases and J lost 0 bases. The CDR3 sequence: CASSPRDRAISGNTIYF. DNA of the CDR3: TGTGCCAGCAGCCCGAGGGACAGGGCAATCTCTGGAAACACCATATATTTT.

This clone came up a few times. V gene TRBV4-1 combines with J gene TRBJ1-5; maybe TRBD1 (6 bases). Trimming removed 1 base from V and 5 bases from J, with 9 bases in between. Germline V CDR1 and CDR2: MGHRA, YSYEKL. This CDR3 has 14 residues. The CDR3 DNA sequence: TGCGCCAGCAGCCAAGGACAGGCTTATCAGCCCCAGCATTTT. It is translated as CASSQGQAYQPQHF.

This chain connects TRBV7-2 to TRBJ1-2; 8 bases line up with TRBD1. From germline, CDR1 is SGHTA and CDR2 FQGNSA. The CDR3 is 15 amino acids. Trimming removed 4 bases from V and 4 bases from J; junction bases left unmatched: 8. The CDR3 nucleotides read TGTGCCAGCAGCTCCTCGACAGGGGCGGGCTATGGCTACACCTTC. Its translation is CASSSSTGAGYGYTF. Variable domain in full (rest from reference TRBV7-2 and TRBJ1-2): GAGVSQSPSNKVTEKGKDVELRCDPISGHTALYWYRQSLGQGLEFLIYFQGNSAPDKSGLPSDRFSAERTGGSVSTLTIQRTQQEDSAVYLCASSSSTGAGYGYTFGSGTRLTVV.

The chain combines TRBV4-2 with TRBJ2-3, with 10 bases aligning to TRBD2. Germline V gene lookup returns CDR1 LGHNA and CDR2 YNFKEQ. V was pared by 0 bases and J by 2 bases, with 2 bases of the junction left unmatched. The CDR3 spans 16 residues. CDR3 sequence reads: CASSQETSGYTDTQYF. In nucleotides, the CDR3 is TGTGCCAGCAGCCAAGAGACTAGCGGGTACACAGATACGCAGTATTTT.

This clone has only a few counts. The rearrangement uses TRBV5-1 and TRBJ1-4; perhaps TRBD1 as D (5 bases). The germline gives CDR1 SGHRS, CDR2 YFSETQ. The CDR3 is 18 residues long. V gave up 0 bases and J gave up 1 base, with 16 bases separating them. The CDR3 DNA follows: TGCGCCAGCAGCTTGGGGTCTTGGGGCAAGGGAACTAATGAAAAACTGTTTTTT. Its translation is CASSLGSWGKGTNEKLFF.

The rearrangement links TRBV9 to TRBJ2-7, with no clear D. CDR3 length: 14 amino acids. The ends were cut back, 1 base at V and 7 bases at J, with 15 bases in the middle. The germline gives CDR1 SGDLS, CDR2 YYNGEE. The CDR3 nucleotides read TGTGCCAGCAGCGTAAATGTCGTGGCGGAAGAGCAGTACTTC. It specifies CASSVNVVAEEQYF.

This rearrangement joins TRBV7-8 to TRBJ1-6; D is perhaps TRBD1 (6 bases). CDR3 length equals 15 residues. Germline CDR1 and CDR2: SGHVS and FQNEAQ. The V end lost 3 bases, the J end lost 7 bases, and 13 bases lay between the germline ends. In nucleotides, the CDR3 is TGTGCCAGCAGCTTCCAACAGGGCAACAATTCACCCCTCCACTTT. The encoded protein is CASSFQQGNNSPLHF.

The chain joins TRBV7-2 to TRBJ1-2, with 7 nucleotides matching TRBD1. The germline gives CDR1 SGHTA, CDR2 FQGNSA. J lost 0 bases, V lost 2 bases, and 9 bases had no gene match. The CDR3 consists of 17 residues. CDR3 region: CASSLRGLSATNYGYTF. The CDR3 DNA is TGTGCCAGCAGCTTAAGGGGGCTATCGGCCACTAACTATGGCTACACCTTC.

This clone has only one observation. V and J are TRBV19 and TRBJ1-5; TRBD1 agrees at 9 bases. Germline CDR1 reads LNHDA; CDR2 reads SQIVND (reference sequence). CDR3 size: 15 residues. Trimming cost V 5 bases and J 6 bases; bases outside gene matches: 8. CDR3 DNA: TGTGCCAGTAGTCCCCTCGGGACAGGGTTTCAGCCCCAGCATTTT. Translated: CASSPLGTGFQPQHF.

In DNA, the CDR3 is TGTGCCAGCAGCTACCGCTTAGCCTATGGCTACACCTTC. It translates to CASSYRLAYGYTF. The rearrangement uses TRBV7-2 and TRBJ1-2; D unclear. Germline CDR1 and CDR2: SGHTA and FQGNSA. V was pared by 4 bases and J by 4 bases, with 10 bases between. The CDR3 runs to 13 residues.

This sequence joins TRBV7-2 and TRBJ1-5, with TRBD1 matching 9 bases. The CDR3 runs 14 residues. The V gene end was trimmed by 1 base and the J gene end by 6 bases; junction bases not matched to a gene: 1. Germline CDR1 and CDR2: SGHTA and FQGNSA. CDR3 DNA sequence: TGTGCCAGCAGCTTAGGACAGGGGGTTCAGCCCCAGCATTTT. Translating it yields CASSLGQGVQPQHF. Full variable domain (rest looked up from reference TRBV7-2 and TRBJ1-5): GAGVSQSPSNKVTEKGKDVELRCDPISGHTALYWYRQSLGQGLEFLIYFQGNSAPDKSGLPSDRFSAERTGGSVSTLTIQRTQQEDSAVYLCASSLGQGVQPQHFGDGTRLSIL.

The gene calls are TRBV3-1 (or the pseudogene TRBV3-2) and TRBJ2-3; no clear D gene. Per germline, CDR1 LGHDT and CDR2 YNNKEL (reference sequence). The CDR3 totals 14 residues. The V end lost 4 bases, the J end lost 5 bases, and 13 bases lay between the germline ends. The CDR3 loop is CASSRDTSGDTQYF. The CDR3 nucleotides are TGTGCCAGCAGCCGCGATACGTCCGGAGATACGCAGTATTTT.

This clone occurred a few times. This rearrangement joins TRBV29-1 to TRBJ2-3; D is ambiguous. Trimming pared 2 bases from V and 1 base from J, leaving 4 bases between. Germline-derived CDR1 and CDR2 are SQVTM and ANQGSEA. The CDR3 spans 12 residues. The CDR3 region is CSVEQGTDTQYF. For the CDR3, the DNA is TGCAGCGTTGAACAGGGCACAGATACGCAGTATTTT.

The chain employs TRBV5-5 and TRBJ1-4; D possibly corresponds to TRBD1 (5 bases). The CDR3 is 15 residues long. Trimming removed 2 bases from V and 4 bases from J, with 12 bases in between. The germline V gene encodes CDR1 SGHKS and CDR2 YYEKEE (reference sequence). The CDR3 reads CASSLGGALNEKLFF. In DNA form, the CDR3 reads TGTGCCAGCAGCTTAGGAGGGGCCCTTAATGAAAAACTGTTTTTT. Full variable domain (remainder filled in from reference TRBV5-5 and TRBJ1-4): DAGVTQSPTHLIKTRGQQVTLRCSPISGHKSVSWYQQVLGQGPQFIFQYYEKEERGRGNFPDRFSARQFPNYSSELNVNALLLGDSALYLCASSLGGALNEKLFFGSGTQLSVL.

The chain uses TRBV6-2 or TRBV6-3 and TRBJ2-1; D is uncertain. V was cut by 4 bases and J by 8 bases, with 6 bases left in between. The CDR3 is made up of 11 amino acids. Germline V lookup: CDR1 MNHEY, CDR2 SVGEGT. The CDR3 DNA sequence: TGTGCCAGCAGTTTTATCCATGAGCAGTTCTTC. Amino acid sequence: CASSFIHEQFF.

J is TRBJ1-1 and V is TRBV5-1; a weak D match, TRBD1 (6 bases). CDR1 is SGHRS, CDR2 YFSETQ, per germline. V lost 0 bases and J lost 0, with 15 bases in between. The CDR3 runs 17 residues. In DNA, the CDR3 is TGCGCCAGCAGCTTGGCCGATTTCCGACAGGTGAACACTGAAGCTTTCTTT. It translates to CASSLADFRQVNTEAFF.

The rearrangement joins TRBV29-1 to TRBJ2-3, with 12 bases aligning to TRBD2. V lost 4 bases to trimming and J lost 4 bases; unmatched junction nucleotides: 6. The CDR3 sequence is 15 residues long. Germline loops: CDR1 SQVTM, CDR2 ANQGSEA. In DNA, the CDR3 is TGCAGCGTTGCCCTTTCTAGCGGGAGGGCAGATACGCAGTATTTT. It is translated as CSVALSSGRADTQYF.

The rearrangement links TRBV30 to TRBJ1-1; no clear D. The germline V gene encodes CDR1 GTSNPN and CDR2 SVGIG (reference sequence). V gave up 3 bases and J gave up 4 bases, with 15 bases separating them. The CDR3 has 14 amino acids. The CDR3: CAWRLTFYGTEAFF. The CDR3 DNA follows: TGTGCCTGGAGGTTGACATTTTATGGCACTGAAGCTTTCTTT. Together with reference TRBV30 and TRBJ1-1, the CDR3 gives the full variable domain: SQTIHQWPATLVQPVGSPLSLECTVEGTSNPNLYWYRQAAGRGLQLLFYSVGIGQISSEVPQNLSASRPQDRQFILSSKKLLLSDSGFYLCAWRLTFYGTEAFFGQGTRLTVV.

This clone was picked up a small number of times. The V gene is TRBV4-1, the J gene TRBJ2-3, with TRBD2 matching over 7 bases. Germline V CDR1 and CDR2: MGHRA, YSYEKL. The CDR3 has 16 residues. V trimming: 4 bases; J trimming: 5 bases; junction bases outside the gene matches: 12. CDR3 nucleotides: TGCGCCAGCAGCCGAGACGGAGGACTAGGAATAGATACGCAGTATTTT. It yields the protein CASSRDGGLGIDTQYF.

The rearrangement links TRBV25-1 to TRBJ2-5, with TRBD2 matching 9 bases. CDR3 length: 15 amino acids. The ends lost 3 bases at V and 5 bases at J; junction bases unmatched: 7. Looked up from germline, CDR1 is MGHDK and CDR2 is SYGVNS. The CDR3 sequence: CASSDWRGGVETQYF. In DNA, the CDR3 is TGTGCCAGCAGTGATTGGCGGGGGGGCGTGGAGACCCAGTACTTC.

The chain couples TRBV27 to TRBJ2-5; 11 bases map to TRBD1. V lost 3 bases to trimming and J lost 4 bases; unmatched junction nucleotides: 7. Germline CDR1 MNHEY, CDR2 SMNVEV (reference sequence). The CDR3 has 16 amino acids. The CDR3 DNA follows: TGTGCCAGCAGTTTCCGGGACAGGGGGGCAAGAGAGACCCAGTACTTC. Protein sequence: CASSFRDRGARETQYF.

The chain joins TRBV20-1 to TRBJ1-2, with TRBD1 matching over 12 bases. Per germline, CDR1 DFQATT and CDR2 SNEGSKA (reference sequence). V was pared by 3 bases and J by 4 bases, with 6 bases of the junction left unmatched. The CDR3 contains 15 residues. CDR3 residues: CSASGTGGEIYGYTF. The DNA for the CDR3 is TGCAGTGCTAGTGGGACAGGGGGCGAGATCTATGGCTACACCTTC.

The gene calls are TRBV18 and TRBJ1-1, with no clear D. Deletions cut 6 bases from V and 1 base from J, with 9 bases between. This CDR3 is built from 13 residues. CDR1 is KGHSH and CDR2 is LQKENI in the germline V gene. CDR3 nucleotide sequence: TGTGCCAGCTCGGTCAACAAGAACACTGAAGCTTTCTTT. Encoded protein: CASSVNKNTEAFF. Drawing the rest from reference TRBV18 and TRBJ1-1, the complete variable domain is NAGVMQNPRHLVRRRGQEARLRCSPMKGHSHVYWYRQLPEEGLKFMVYLQKENIIDESGMPKERFSAEFPKEGPSILRIQQVVRGDSAAYFCASSVNKNTEAFFGQGTRLTVV.

CDR3 region: CASSFGGDKETQYF. CDR3 nucleotides: TGTGCCAGCAGCTTTGGAGGGGATAAAGAGACCCAGTACTTC. The V call is TRBV11-3, the J call TRBJ2-5; D might be TRBD2 (6 bases). Looked up from germline, CDR1 is SGHNT and CDR2 is YENEEA. CDR3 length: 14 residues. The V end was cut by 3 bases, the J end by 3 bases, with 11 bases between.

This chain uses TRBV7-2 with TRBJ2-7; possible D gene TRBD1, 5 bases. The CDR3 length is 14 residues. Germline V gives CDR1 SGHTA, CDR2 FQGNSA. With 0 bases removed from V and 2 bases from J, the gap between germline ends came to 8 bases. The CDR3 loop is CASSLATATYEQYF. The CDR3 region has the DNA TGTGCCAGCAGCTTAGCGACAGCAACCTACGAGCAGTACTTC.

The genes are TRBV2 and TRBJ2-6; 9 positions match TRBD1. CDR3 length: 18 residues. Trimming cost V 8 bases and J 4 bases; bases outside gene matches: 15. CDR1 is SNHLY, CDR2 FYNNEI, per germline. CDR3 DNA: TGTGCCAGCCACCGGGACAGGGTAGGATCGAGAGGGGCCAACGTCCTGACTTTC. It encodes CASHRDRVGSRGANVLTF.

This chain links TRBV24-1 with TRBJ2-7; D ambiguous. The CDR3 consists of 16 residues. The V gene lost 4 bases and the J gene lost 5 bases, with 20 bases spanning the gap. The germline gives CDR1 KGHDR, CDR2 SFDVKD. CDR3 sequence: CATSDSQSWYTHEQYF. Here the CDR3 DNA reads TGTGCCACCAGTGACTCCCAGTCGTGGTATACCCACGAGCAGTACTTC.

The CDR3 DNA follows: TGTGCCAGCAGCCAAAGCGACGGCTACACCTTC. The encoded protein is CASSQSDGYTF. This chain connects TRBV4-2 to TRBJ1-2; D unclear. The CDR3 loop spans 11 amino acids. Trimming shortened V by 2 bases and J by 8 bases, and 6 bases separated the two germline ends. Germline-derived CDR1 and CDR2 are LGHNA and YNFKEQ.

The V and J genes are TRBV24-1 and TRBJ2-1; 11 bases map to TRBD2. V was clipped by 3 bases and J by 7 bases; unmatched bases: 4. Looked up from germline, CDR1 is KGHDR and CDR2 is SFDVKD. The CDR3 is 15 residues long. The CDR3 DNA reads as TGTGCCACCAGTGATACTGTAGCGGGAGGGAATGAGCAGTTCTTC. It yields the protein CATSDTVAGGNEQFF.

The chain uses TRBV14 and TRBJ1-4; 8 positions match TRBD1. J gave up 7 bases and V 2 bases, and 3 bases lay outside the gene matches. CDR1 SGHDN and CDR2 FVKESK come from the germline V gene. CDR3 length: 14 amino acids. CDR3 region: CASSQQGAGEKLFF. Here the CDR3 DNA reads TGTGCCAGCAGCCAACAGGGGGCAGGTGAAAAACTGTTTTTT.